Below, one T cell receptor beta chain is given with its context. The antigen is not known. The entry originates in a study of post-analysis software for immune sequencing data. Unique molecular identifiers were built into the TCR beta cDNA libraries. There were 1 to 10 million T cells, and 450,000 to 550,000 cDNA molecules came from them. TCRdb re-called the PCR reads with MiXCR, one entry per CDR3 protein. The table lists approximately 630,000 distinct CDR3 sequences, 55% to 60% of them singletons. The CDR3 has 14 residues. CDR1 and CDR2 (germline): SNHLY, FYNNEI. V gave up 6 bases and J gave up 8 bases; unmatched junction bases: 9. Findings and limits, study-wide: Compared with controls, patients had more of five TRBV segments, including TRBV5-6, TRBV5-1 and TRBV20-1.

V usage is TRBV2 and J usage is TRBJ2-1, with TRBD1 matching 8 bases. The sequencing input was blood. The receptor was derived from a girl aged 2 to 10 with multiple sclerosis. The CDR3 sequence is CASRTGVGFDEQFF. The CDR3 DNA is TGTGCCAGCAGGACAGGGGTAGGGTTCGATGAGCAGTTCTTC.